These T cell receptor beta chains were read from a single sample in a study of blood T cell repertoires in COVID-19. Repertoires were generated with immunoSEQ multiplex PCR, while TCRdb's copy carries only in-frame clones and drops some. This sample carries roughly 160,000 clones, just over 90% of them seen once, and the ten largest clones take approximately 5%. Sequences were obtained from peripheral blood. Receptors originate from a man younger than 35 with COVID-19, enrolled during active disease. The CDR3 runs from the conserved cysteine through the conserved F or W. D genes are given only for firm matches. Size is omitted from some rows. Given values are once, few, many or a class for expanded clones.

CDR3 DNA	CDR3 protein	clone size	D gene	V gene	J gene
TGTGCCAGCAGCGCCGGACTAGCGGGAGGGGAGAATACGCAGTATTTT	CASSAGLAGGENTQYF	NA	TRBD2	TRBV9	TRBJ2-3
TGTGCCAGCAGCCCAACGGACAGTCCCCACACCGGGGAGCTGTTTTTT	CASSPTDSPHTGELFF	NA	NA	TRBV3-1/TRBV3-2	TRBJ2-2
TGTGCCAGCAGCTTGCAGGGTGGCGGTTCACCCCTCCACTTT	CASSLQGGGSPLHF	NA	NA	TRBV5-6	TRBJ1-6
TGTGCCAGCAGCACTGGGACTAGCGGGACCTACGAGCAGTACTTC	CASSTGTSGTYEQYF	NA	TRBD2	TRBV7-9	TRBJ2-7
TGTGCCAGCAGCCTAACCCCGGCGGTCAACACTGAAGCTTTCTTT	CASSLTPAVNTEAFF	NA	NA	TRBV11-2	TRBJ1-1
TGTGCCAGCAGTCCTGGGGACAGGGGGAAAAACGAGCAGTACTTC	CASSPGDRGKNEQYF	NA	TRBD1	TRBV27	TRBJ2-7
TGCGCCAGCAGCTTGGCCGGGACAGGGGGACCTTCGAACACTGAAGCTTTCTTT	CASSLAGTGGPSNTEAFF	NA	TRBD1	TRBV5-1	TRBJ1-1
TGTGCCAGCAGTTACTCGACGGGCTATGGCTACACCTTC	CASSYSTGYGYTF	NA	NA	TRBV6-5	TRBJ1-2
TGTGCCAGCAGTCCCCCCCAAGGAGGGCCGGACTACGAGCAGTACTTC	CASSPPQGGPDYEQYF	NA	NA	TRBV27	TRBJ2-7
TGTGCCAGCAGTTTATACCTCGGACAGGGAGAACTGCTTTTT	CASSLYLGQGELLF	NA	TRBD1	TRBV27	TRBJ1-4
TGTGCCAGTAGTATAGATCCCAGGGCCCACACCGGGGAGCTGTTTTTT	CASSIDPRAHTGELFF	NA	NA	TRBV19	TRBJ2-2
TGTGCCAGCAGCCCCGTAGGCCCTAGGGGAGAGACCCAGTACTTC	CASSPVGPRGETQYF	NA	NA	TRBV27	TRBJ2-5
TGTGCCAGCAGCAGGACAGAGATGAGTTCACCCCTCCACTTT	CASSRTEMSSPLHF	NA	NA	TRBV6-5	TRBJ1-6
TGTGCCAGCCGGCAGGGAGGGTATGGTGAGCAGTTCTTC	CASRQGGYGEQFF	NA	TRBD2	TRBV6-5	TRBJ2-1
TGTGCCAGCAGCAAAGACCTCCCGGTCCATGAGCAGTTCTTC	CASSKDLPVHEQFF	NA	NA	TRBV21-1	TRBJ2-1
TGTGCCAGCAGCTTAGAGCGCGGTGCCCCCTACGAGCAGTACTTC	CASSLERGAPYEQYF	NA	NA	TRBV7-2	TRBJ2-7
TGTGCCAGCAGCTATCGGGGACAGCAATTCTTC	CASSYRGQQFF	NA	TRBD1	TRBV11-3	TRBJ2-1
TGTGCCAGCAGCTTGGCCCCTGCGGTCTTCTACAATGAGCAGTTCTTC	CASSLAPAVFYNEQFF	few	NA	TRBV5-6	TRBJ2-1
TGTGCCAGCAGCCCCACAGGGGGCATGGGCTATGGCTACACCTTC	CASSPTGGMGYGYTF	NA	TRBD1	TRBV5-6	TRBJ1-2
TGTGCCAGCAGCTTCCTAGCCCATGAGCAGTTCTTC	CASSFLAHEQFF	NA	NA	TRBV11-2	TRBJ2-1
TGCGCCAGCAGCTTGGTAGGGGGCGCCTCCTACGAGCAGTACTTC	CASSLVGGASYEQYF	NA	TRBD1	TRBV5-1	TRBJ2-7
TGTGCCAGTAGTATAAGGAGGGGTACAACTAATGAAAAACTGCTTTTT	CASSIRRGTTNEKLLF	NA	NA	TRBV19	TRBJ1-4
TGCGCCAGCATGGGGGACAGTGTTACCTACGAGCAGTACTTC	CASMGDSVTYEQYF	NA	TRBD1	TRBV5-1	TRBJ2-7
TGTGCCACCAGCACGTCGCGCACAGACTATGGCTACACCTTC	CATSTSRTDYGYTF	NA	NA	TRBV15	TRBJ1-2
TGCGCCAGCAGCTCACCGGGACAGGCTTCCTACGAGCAGTACTTC	CASSSPGQASYEQYF	NA	TRBD1	TRBV5-1	TRBJ2-7
TGTGCCAGCAGCCTTACGGCAGGAGGCGATTCACCCCTCCACTTT	CASSLTAGGDSPLHF	NA	NA	TRBV3-1/TRBV3-2	TRBJ1-6
TGTGCCTGGAGTGGTAACAATGAGCAGTTCTTC	CAWSGNNEQFF	NA	NA	TRBV30	TRBJ2-1
TGTGCCAGTAGTATCACGGGAGGTAGCACTGAAGCTTTCTTT	CASSITGGSTEAFF	NA	NA	TRBV19	TRBJ1-1
TGTGCCAGCAGTGAACAGCGGGAGGGCCTGGGGAATGAGCAGTTCTTC	CASSEQREGLGNEQFF	NA	TRBD2	TRBV2	TRBJ2-1
TGTGCCAGCAGCTCACTAGCGACCTCGAACACCGGGGAGCTGTTTTTT	CASSSLATSNTGELFF	NA	TRBD2	TRBV5-4	TRBJ2-2
TGTGCCAGCAGTTTATCTGGCTCACAGTTTACCTACGAGCAGTACTTC	CASSLSGSQFTYEQYF	NA	NA	TRBV27	TRBJ2-7
TGTGCCAGCAGCTACTCAGGGGGAGAGGGCTACACCTTC	CASSYSGGEGYTF	once	TRBD1	TRBV7-9	TRBJ1-2